This T cell receptor (beta chain) was recovered during a study of multiple sclerosis patients with progressive multifocal leukoencephalopathy. The CDR3 runs 15 residues. Germline V lookup: CDR1 SQVTM, CDR2 ANQGSEA. This clone has a single count. As yet, its antigen is unknown. Only in-frame clones appear in the TCRdb table, and some are missing; sequencing was by immunoSEQ multiplex PCR. Found here are 25,000 to 30,000 clones, just under 90% of them singletons; the top ten hold approximately 1.5%. The time point was: less than 7 months of natalizumab therapy. Study results and limitations: TRBV and TRBJ usage showed no common pattern when PML developed. Before and during natalizumab, the clones expanded at PML already existed.

V usage is TRBV29-1 and J usage is TRBJ2-5; 8 nucleotides align to TRBD1. The J call may be in error: the DNA end matches TRBJ2-7 better. This specimen was PBMCs, taken from a patient treated with natalizumab. This receptor was identified in a human donor with multiple sclerosis. CDR3 coding DNA: TGCAGCGTTCCGGGCTCGTCAGGGGGCCCCTACGAGCAGTACTTC. Its protein is CSVPGSSGGPYEQYF.